This entry lists 23 T cell receptor beta chains sequenced from one sample in a study of cytomegalovirus exposure and HLA in healthy donors. PCR amplification relied on 60 Vbeta primers (plus 13 Jbeta primers). The method was immunoSEQ multiplex PCR; TCRdb's version includes in-frame clones alone and lacks a portion of them. The data show under 150,000 clones, more than 75% seen once. Sequencing used PBMCs. These receptors were collected from a man between 45 and 60 years old in good health and CMV-seronegative.

The CDR3 DNA reads TGTGCCAGCAGCACCGGACAGGGGTCCACAGATACGCAGTATTTT. Protein: CASSTGQGSTDTQYF. J is TRBJ2-3 and V is TRBV7-9; 9 bases fit TRBD1. The germline V gene encodes CDR1 SEHNR and CDR2 FQNEAQ (reference sequence). CDR3 length equals 15 residues. Trimming at V came to 5 bases and at J to 2 bases, leaving 5 bases not matched to a gene.

This chain joins TRBV27 and TRBJ1-1, with no clear D. Trimming stripped 3 bases from V and 2 bases from J, with 10 bases between. This CDR3 has 14 amino acids. Germline values: CDR1 MNHEY, CDR2 SMNVEV (reference sequence). CDR3 bases: TGTGCCAGCAGTTTCGGTCATCCAAACACTGAAGCTTTCTTT. Its protein is CASSFGHPNTEAFF.

The genes are TRBV10-3 and TRBJ2-2; 7 nucleotides match TRBD1. The CDR3 length is 16 residues. The germline V gene encodes CDR1 ENHRY and CDR2 SYGVKD. V dropped 6 bases and J dropped 3; count of bases not matched to a gene: 10. The CDR3 region is CAISTRDSLHTGELFF. CDR3 DNA: TGTGCCATCAGCACCCGGGACAGTCTTCACACCGGGGAGCTGTTTTTT.

With respect to this clone: Other DNA sequences in the same sample also yield this CDR3. V is TRBV5-1 and J is TRBJ2-1; D may be TRBD1 (7 bases). The CDR3 totals 13 residues. The V end was cut by 1 base, the J end by 6 bases, with 8 bases between. The germline CDR1 and CDR2 sequences are SGHRS and YFSETQ. In DNA, the CDR3 is TGCGCCAGCAGCTTGCAGGGGGGCAATGAGCAGTTCTTC. This sequence encodes CASSLQGGNEQFF.

This clone was observed a handful of times. The chain employs TRBV2 and TRBJ1-4; D not resolved. This CDR3 is 14 amino acids long. Deletions cut 6 bases from V and 8 bases from J, with 16 bases between. Germline lookup yields CDR1 SNHLY and CDR2 FYNNEI. CDR3 loop: CASSADYAGEKLFF. The CDR3 coding sequence is TGTGCCAGCAGCGCAGACTACGCGGGGGAAAAACTGTTTTTT.

The gene calls are TRBV7-2 and TRBJ2-3, with unresolved D. The V and J ends lost 5 bases and 2 bases respectively, with 11 bases between them. The CDR3 has 14 amino acids. From germline, CDR1 is SGHTA and CDR2 FQGNSA. The DNA of the CDR3 is TGTGCCAGCAGCCCCCGGTCAAACACAGATACGCAGTATTTT. Translation: CASSPRSNTDTQYF.

The CDR3 DNA sequence: TGTGCCTGGAGTATTCGTGGAGCAGATACGCAGTATTTT. Encoded protein: CAWSIRGADTQYF. This sequence joins TRBV30 and TRBJ2-3; D not resolved. The CDR3 totals 13 residues. Looked up from germline, CDR1 is GTSNPN and CDR2 is SVGIG (reference sequence). Trimming took off 2 bases at V and 4 bases at J, with 10 bases between the two ends.

The chain couples TRBV5-1 to TRBJ1-1, with D possibly being TRBD1 (6 bases). The V end was cut by 0 bases, the J end by 0 bases, with 15 bases between. This CDR3 is 17 amino acids long. The germline V gene encodes CDR1 SGHRS and CDR2 YFSETQ. CDR3 residues: CASSLDPGGALNTEAFF. CDR3 coding DNA: TGCGCCAGCAGCTTGGATCCGGGGGGCGCATTGAACACTGAAGCTTTCTTT.

The chain joins TRBV4-2 to TRBJ1-1; no reliable D call. Germline CDR1 reads LGHNA; CDR2 reads YNFKEQ. V lost 1 base and J lost 4, with 10 bases in between. The CDR3 totals 14 residues. The CDR3 nucleotides are TGTGCCAGCAGCCAAGGGAGGCTGGCCACTGAAGCTTTCTTT. The encoded protein is CASSQGRLATEAFF.

V gene TRBV5-6 combines with J gene TRBJ2-1; D gene ambiguous. The germline V and J ends were trimmed by 0 bases and 9 bases, with 4 bases remaining between them. The CDR3 covers 11 residues. Germline CDR1 and CDR2: SGHDT and YYEEEE. This chain's CDR3 is CASSLGLEQFF. As DNA, the CDR3 is TGTGCCAGCAGCTTGGGGCTTGAGCAGTTCTTC.

CDR3 coding DNA: TGTGCCTGGACCCGCCAGGCTAATGAAAAACTGTTTTTT. Translating gives CAWTRQANEKLFF. The chain combines TRBV30 with TRBJ1-4; unclear D gene. Trimming cost V 4 bases and J 3 bases, with 9 bases left between them. The CDR3 sequence is 13 residues long. CDR1 and CDR2 (germline): GTSNPN, SVGIG (reference sequence).

Worth noting for this clone: Other nucleotide sequences in the sample specify the same CDR3. The chain carries TRBV9 and TRBJ1-1; tentative D call: TRBD1 (6 bases). Germline CDR1 is SGDLS and CDR2 is YYNGEE. This CDR3 is built from 13 residues. V lost 4 bases to trimming and J lost 2 bases, with 9 bases between them. This chain's CDR3 is CASSLRGNTEAFF. The CDR3 coding sequence is TGTGCCAGCAGCCTCAGGGGAAACACTGAAGCTTTCTTT.

The CDR3 bases are TGTGCCAGCAGCTTGGACAGGGAACAGCCCCAGCATTTT. It specifies CASSLDREQPQHF. The V and J genes are TRBV5-4 and TRBJ1-5; D is perhaps TRBD1 (6 bases). The CDR3 consists of 13 residues. Germline CDR1 reads SGHNT; CDR2 reads YYREEE (reference sequence). V gave up 0 bases and J gave up 7 bases, with 8 bases separating them. Variable domain in full (rest from reference TRBV5-4 and TRBJ1-5): ETGVTQSPTHLIKTRGQQVTLRCSSQSGHNTVSWYQQALGQGPQFIFQYYREEENGRGNFPPRFSGLQFPNYSSELNVNALELDDSALYLCASSLDREQPQHFGDGTRLSIL.

J is TRBJ2-5 and V is TRBV11-2, with 9 bases that match TRBD2. CDR1 is SGHAT and CDR2 is FQNNGV in the germline V gene. Trimming took 3 bases from V and 2 from J; bases not matched to a gene: 4. This CDR3 comprises 15 residues. The CDR3 sequence: CASSFQRGAQETQYF. CDR3 bases: TGTGCCAGCAGCTTCCAGCGGGGGGCACAAGAGACCCAGTACTTC.

The rearrangement uses TRBV2 and TRBJ2-1, with D possibly matching TRBD2 (7 bases). This CDR3 is 15 amino acids long. V dropped 4 bases and J dropped 0 bases, with 10 bases sitting between them. Germline values: CDR1 SNHLY, CDR2 FYNNEI. The DNA for the CDR3 is TGTGCCAGCAGTGTGGCGGGGGCCTCCTACAATGAGCAGTTCTTC. This sequence encodes CASSVAGASYNEQFF. Full variable domain (missing parts from reference TRBV2 and TRBJ2-1): EPEVTQTPSHQVTQMGQEVILRCVPISNHLYFYWYRQILGQKVEFLVSFYNNEISEKSEIFDDQFSVERPDGSNFTLKIRSTKLEDSAMYFCASSVAGASYNEQFFGPGTRLTVL.

The J gene is TRBJ2-1, the V gene TRBV18; the D gene is possibly TRBD2 (5 bases). The CDR3 runs 12 residues. Trimming left V 3 bases short and J 8 bases short, with 8 bases between. The germline gives CDR1 KGHSH, CDR2 LQKENI. The CDR3, as DNA: TGTGCCAGCTCACCGGGTAGCGATGAGCAGTTCTTC. It translates to CASSPGSDEQFF.

This rearrangement joins TRBV6-6 to TRBJ2-1; D remains ambiguous. Germline-derived CDR1 and CDR2 are MNHNY and SVGAGI (reference sequence). The CDR3 runs 12 residues. V lost 10 bases, J lost 5 bases, and 12 bases lay in between. The CDR3 nucleotides are TGTGCCACAACGGCGGTAAACAATGAGCAGTTCTTC. It codes for CATTAVNNEQFF.

The chain employs TRBV18 and TRBJ1-5; D remains unclear. Germline lookup yields CDR1 KGHSH and CDR2 LQKENI. V lost 0 bases to trimming and J lost 4 bases, with 7 bases between them. The CDR3 is 14 amino acids. The CDR3 nucleotides read TGTGCCAGCTCACCACCGTCGGGGAATCAGCCCCAGCATTTT. Amino acids: CASSPPSGNQPQHF.

The CDR3 here is CASRPRTGGSGYTF. DNA of the CDR3: TGTGCCAGCAGGCCTCGGACAGGGGGCTCTGGCTACACCTTC. The chain carries TRBV6-5 and TRBJ1-2; 11 nucleotides line up with TRBD1. V lost 6 bases to trimming and J lost 7 bases; unmatched junction nucleotides: 7. The CDR3 is made up of 14 amino acids. CDR1 is MNHEY, CDR2 SVGAGI, per germline.

The rearrangement uses TRBV5-1 and TRBJ2-5; 8 bases agree with TRBD2. Per the germline V gene, CDR1 is SGHRS and CDR2 is YFSETQ. V lost 0 bases to trimming and J lost 5 bases; unmatched junction nucleotides: 9. This CDR3 contains 16 residues. This chain's CDR3 is CASSLATTSEGETQYF. The CDR3 bases are TGCGCCAGCAGCTTGGCCACGACTAGCGAAGGCGAGACCCAGTACTTC.

V usage is TRBV5-4 and J usage is TRBJ2-7; TRBD1 matches 8 bases. CDR1 SGHNT and CDR2 YYREEE come from the germline V gene (reference sequence). The CDR3 has 15 amino acids. V lost 0 bases to trimming and J lost 6 bases; unmatched junction nucleotides: 8. CDR3: CASSLGRQGIREQYF. The CDR3 DNA follows: TGTGCCAGCAGCTTGGGGCGACAGGGGATTCGCGAGCAGTACTTC.

The gene calls are TRBV5-1 and TRBJ2-7; 7 nucleotides align to TRBD1. The CDR3 spans 14 residues. Germline-derived CDR1 and CDR2 are SGHRS and YFSETQ. V was clipped by 4 bases and J by 7 bases; unmatched bases: 11. The CDR3 bases are TGCGCCAGCAGCCTGGGTGAGGGGGCGAGAGAGCAGTACTTC. Its protein is CASSLGEGAREQYF.

V usage is TRBV5-1 and J usage is TRBJ1-6; TRBD1 aligns across 10 bases. In germline, CDR1 is SGHRS, CDR2 YFSETQ. Trimming took 4 bases from V and 3 from J; bases not matched to a gene: 4. The CDR3 is 16 residues long. CDR3 sequence reads: CASSHRDRGYNSPLHF. CDR3 coding DNA: TGCGCCAGCAGCCACCGGGACAGGGGCTATAATTCACCCCTCCACTTT.